The clone carrying this T cell receptor beta chain was observed a few times. What it binds is unknown. These data are taken from a study of regulatory T cells in long-lasting Graves disease. This CDR3 region has 12 residues. V lost 8 bases and J lost 5, with 10 bases in between. CDR1 is SGHTA and CDR2 is FQGTGA in the germline V gene. The time point was: newly diagnosed GD, antithyroid drugs for less than 3 months. Construction of the TCR library relied on RNA isolated from PBMCs. Broader study findings: What was studied was peripheral blood only, and not thyroid tissue. Persistent disease preferred TRBV28, TRBJ1-2 and TRBJ2-5.

To make TCR beta libraries, researchers used iRepertoire HTBI primers and Arm-PCR of CDR3 regions. As originally analysed: Across samples, 60 or so TRBV and about 13 TRBJ segments were found. TCRdb processed the multiplex PCR reads anew with MiXCR; each CDR3 protein has one entry. Clone size and V and J calls follow TCRdb, not the original study. The sample includes roughly 400,000 distinct CDR3 sequences, about a sixth of them seen just once. The same data also went into a second study, on T cells in Graves' hyperthyroidism and ophthalmopathy. That investigation notes: Among thyroid clonotypes expanded above 0.001, most also appeared in blood.

The clonotype originates from a woman younger than 35 with Graves disease. This rearrangement joins TRBV7-3 to TRBJ2-1; maybe TRBD1 (6 bases). The input for sequencing was peripheral blood mononuclear cells (PBMCs), taken at new diagnosis, from a patient treated with antithyroid drugs. CDR3: CASGRGNNEQFF. The CDR3 nucleotides are TGTGCCAGCGGTAGGGGGAACAATGAGCAGTTCTTC.